This is a list of T cell receptor beta chains from one sample in a study of T cell repertoires in cytomegalovirus infection. One entry per CDR3 protein, called by TCRdb with MiXCR from the reads. The sample lists approximately 500,000 distinct CDR3 sequences; about 15% were seen once. The sample consisted of CD8+ T cells from PBMCs. These receptor sequences come from a human donor in good health (CMV status not recorded). Some clones in this sample may be carry-over from other donors' samples. The CDR3 runs from the conserved cysteine through the conserved F or W. D genes are given only for firm matches. A row's size may be missing; if present it is once, few, many or a size class.

abundance	v_gene	d_gene	j_gene	CDR3aa	CDR3nt
many	TRBV4-1	TRBD2	TRBJ2-7	CASSQGSSGSYEQYF	TGCGCCAGCAGCCAAGGTAGTAGCGGGAGCTACGAGCAGTACTTC
many	TRBV27	NA	TRBJ1-5	CASSFYYGNQPQHF	TGTGCCAGCAGTTTCTATTATGGCAATCAGCCCCAGCATTTT
many	TRBV27	NA	TRBJ2-5	CASSPSSTGLETQYF	TGTGCCAGCAGTCCCTCTTCAACAGGGTTGGAGACCCAGTACTTC
NA	TRBV7-2	TRBD1	TRBJ2-3	CARSPRDRGTDTQYF	TGTGCCAGAAGCCCGCGGGACAGGGGAACAGATACGCAGTATTTT
NA	TRBV4-1	NA	TRBJ1-3	CASSQGPGNTIYF	TGCGCCAGCAGCCAGGGGCCAGGAAACACCATATATTTT
few	TRBV6-1	NA	TRBJ2-5	CASSDRFQETQYF	TGTGCCAGCAGTGATAGATTCCAAGAGACCCAGTACTTC
many	TRBV12-3/TRBV12-4	NA	TRBJ2-7	CASNFFVQGSYEQYF	TGTGCCAGCAATTTTTTCGTGCAGGGCTCCTACGAGCAGTACTTC
many	TRBV7-8	TRBD1	TRBJ2-1	CASRGGPEQFF	TGTGCCAGCCGAGGGGGCCCCGAGCAGTTCTTC
NA	TRBV9	TRBD2	TRBJ2-5	CASSMGGLETQYF	TGTGCCAGCAGCATGGGAGGGTTGGAGACCCAGTACTTC
NA	TRBV3-1	NA	TRBJ1-2	CASSQRSGSYGYTF	TGTGCCAGCAGCCAACGGTCCGGCTCTTATGGCTACACCTTC
many	TRBV10-3	NA	TRBJ2-7	CAISEGSGEQYF	TGTGCCATCAGTGAGGGCTCCGGCGAGCAGTACTTC
NA	TRBV13	NA	TRBJ1-4	CASSLRGTVNEKLFF	TGTGCCAGCAGCTTAAGAGGGACGGTTAATGAAAAACTGTTTTTT
NA	TRBV15	TRBD2	TRBJ2-7	CATSRDEREDYEQYF	TGTGCCACCAGCAGAGATGAGCGGGAGGACTACGAGCAGTACTTC
few	TRBV5-6	NA	TRBJ2-2	CASSLALHPSVNTGELFF	TGTGCCAGCAGCTTGGCATTGCATCCCTCCGTGAACACCGGGGAGCTGTTTTTT
many	TRBV27	TRBD1	TRBJ2-5	CASSYGTGRGQETQYF	TGTGCCAGCAGTTACGGGACAGGGAGAGGACAAGAGACCCAGTACTTC
many	TRBV7-9	NA	TRBJ2-1	CASSPKTGREQFF	TGTGCCAGCAGCCCAAAGACCGGTCGCGAGCAGTTCTTC
few	TRBV10-3	TRBD1	TRBJ1-4	CATGTEDEKLFF	TGTGCCACGGGGACAGAGGATGAAAAACTGTTTTTT
NA	TRBV10-3	NA	TRBJ1-2	CAPIRGCGYTF	TGTGCCCCTATCCGAGGCTGTGGCTACACCTTC
many	TRBV27	NA	TRBJ1-6	CASSSSAANSPLHF	TGTGCCAGCAGTTCCTCGGCAGCTAATTCACCCCTCCACTTT
NA	TRBV7-6	NA	TRBJ2-3	CASSPLQGGLTDTQYF	TGTGCCAGCAGCCCTTTGCAGGGTGGTTTGACAGATACGCAGTATTTT
many	TRBV27	NA	TRBJ1-2	CASSLRGVGYGYTF	TGTGCCAGCAGTTTAAGGGGGGTAGGGTATGGCTACACCTTC
few	TRBV10-3	NA	TRBJ2-7	CAISESTPTGIDF	TGTGCCATCAGTGAGTCGACTCCCACAGGGATCGACTTC
NA	TRBV4-2	TRBD2	TRBJ2-1	CACSQDMGGSSYNEQFF	TGTGCCTGCAGCCAAGATATGGGGGGGAGCTCCTACAATGAGCAGTTCTTC
many	TRBV29-1	NA	TRBJ2-1	CSVPLGAGRSYNEQFF	TGCAGCGTCCCCCTTGGGGCGGGAAGGTCCTACAATGAGCAGTTCTTC
many	TRBV6-2/TRBV6-3	TRBD2	TRBJ2-3	CASSQRAGSTDTQYF	TGTGCCAGCAGCCAAAGAGCGGGAAGCACAGATACGCAGTATTTT
many	TRBV7-9	TRBD2	TRBJ2-1	CASSPLVAGGLAGESSHNEQFF	TGTGCCAGCAGCCCCCTAGTAGCGGGGGGTCTAGCGGGAGAGAGCTCACACAATGAGCAGTTCTTC
many	TRBV7-9	NA	TRBJ2-7	CASSLGPGEQYF	TGTGCCAGCAGCTTAGGCCCCGGCGAGCAGTACTTC
NA	TRBV10-3	NA	TRBJ2-7	CAIRGDSYEQYF	TGTGCCATCAGGGGCGACAGCTACGAGCAGTACTTC
NA	TRBV25-1	NA	TRBJ1-2	CASSEFSPPDYGYTF	TGTGCCAGCAGTGAATTCTCCCCTCCGGACTATGGCTACACCTTC
NA	TRBV5-4	NA	TRBJ2-4	CASSLGVAKNIQYF	TGTGCCAGCAGCCTCGGGGTAGCCAAAAACATTCAGTACTTC
many	TRBV29-1	TRBD1	TRBJ2-1	CSVERDRGLHEQFF	TGCAGCGTTGAACGGGACAGGGGGCTTCATGAGCAGTTCTTC
NA	TRBV25-1	TRBD1	TRBJ2-1	CASSVTTGLNEQFF	TGTGCCAGCAGTGTGACGACAGGGCTCAATGAGCAGTTCTTC
many	TRBV7-9	TRBD1	TRBJ2-4	CASSPRTGATKNIQYF	TGTGCCAGCAGCCCCAGGACAGGGGCGACCAAAAACATTCAGTACTTC
many	TRBV7-9	NA	TRBJ2-5	CASSRNRGLRNQETQYF	TGTGCCAGCAGCCGTAATCGTGGACTGAGAAACCAAGAGACCCAGTACTTC
many	TRBV7-6	TRBD2	TRBJ2-3	CASSRTSASTDTQYF	TGTGCCAGCAGCCGGACTAGCGCAAGCACAGATACGCAGTATTTT